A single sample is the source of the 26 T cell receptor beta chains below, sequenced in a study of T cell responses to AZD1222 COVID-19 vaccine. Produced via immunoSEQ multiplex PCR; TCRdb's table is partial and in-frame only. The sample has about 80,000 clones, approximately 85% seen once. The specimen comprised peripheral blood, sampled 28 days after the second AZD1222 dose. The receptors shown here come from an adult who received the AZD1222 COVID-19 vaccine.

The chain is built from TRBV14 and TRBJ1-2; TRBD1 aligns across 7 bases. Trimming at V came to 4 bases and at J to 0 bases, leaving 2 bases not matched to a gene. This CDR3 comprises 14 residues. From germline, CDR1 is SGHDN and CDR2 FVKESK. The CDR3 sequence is CASSRDRTNYGYTF. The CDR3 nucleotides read TGTGCCAGCAGCCGGGACAGAACTAACTATGGCTACACCTTC.

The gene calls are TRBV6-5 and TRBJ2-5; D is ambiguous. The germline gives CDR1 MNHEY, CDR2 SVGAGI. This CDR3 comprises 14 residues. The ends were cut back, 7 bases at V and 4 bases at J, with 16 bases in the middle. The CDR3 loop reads CASTRAGERETQYF. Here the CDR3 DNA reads TGTGCCAGCACTCGGGCCGGAGAAAGAGAGACCCAGTACTTC.

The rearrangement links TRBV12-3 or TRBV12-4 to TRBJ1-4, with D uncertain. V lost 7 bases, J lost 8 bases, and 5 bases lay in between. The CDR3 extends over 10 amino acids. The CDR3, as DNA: TGTGCCAGCAACCAAGAAAAACTGTTTTTT. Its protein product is CASNQEKLFF.

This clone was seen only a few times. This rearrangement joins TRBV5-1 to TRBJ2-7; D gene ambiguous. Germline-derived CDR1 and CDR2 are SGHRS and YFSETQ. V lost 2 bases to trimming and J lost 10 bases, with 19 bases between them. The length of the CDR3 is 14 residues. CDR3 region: CASSLSPEREEQYF. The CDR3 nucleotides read TGCGCCAGCAGCTTAAGCCCTGAAAGGGAAGAACAGTACTTC.

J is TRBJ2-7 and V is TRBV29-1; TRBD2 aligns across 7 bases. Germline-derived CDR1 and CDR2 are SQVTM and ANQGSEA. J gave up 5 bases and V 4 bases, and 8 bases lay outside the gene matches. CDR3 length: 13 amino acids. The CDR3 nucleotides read TGCAGCGTTGGAGCTAGCGGTAAGAACGAGCAGTACTTC. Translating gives CSVGASGKNEQYF.

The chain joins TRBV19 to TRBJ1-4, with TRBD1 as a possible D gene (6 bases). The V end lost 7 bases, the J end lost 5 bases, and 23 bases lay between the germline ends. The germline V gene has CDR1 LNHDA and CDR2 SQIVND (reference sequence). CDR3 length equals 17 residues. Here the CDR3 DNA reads TGTGCCAGTACCACGAGTCTGGGGGCGGGTGCCAATGAAAAACTGTTTTTT. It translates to CASTTSLGAGANEKLFF.

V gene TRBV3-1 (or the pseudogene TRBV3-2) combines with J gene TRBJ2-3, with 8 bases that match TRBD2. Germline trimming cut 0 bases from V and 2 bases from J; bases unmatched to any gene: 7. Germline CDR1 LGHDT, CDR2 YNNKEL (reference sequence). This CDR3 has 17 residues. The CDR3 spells CASSQDIAGSSTDTQYF. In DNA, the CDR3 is TGTGCCAGCAGCCAAGATATAGCGGGATCCTCCACAGATACGCAGTATTTT.

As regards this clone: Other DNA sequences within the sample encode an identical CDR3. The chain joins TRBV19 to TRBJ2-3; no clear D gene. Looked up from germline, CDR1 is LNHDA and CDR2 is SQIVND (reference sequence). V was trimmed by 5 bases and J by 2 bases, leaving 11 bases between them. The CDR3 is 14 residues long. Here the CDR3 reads CASSGQLFTDTQYF. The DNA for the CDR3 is TGTGCCAGTAGTGGGCAGCTTTTCACAGATACGCAGTATTTT.

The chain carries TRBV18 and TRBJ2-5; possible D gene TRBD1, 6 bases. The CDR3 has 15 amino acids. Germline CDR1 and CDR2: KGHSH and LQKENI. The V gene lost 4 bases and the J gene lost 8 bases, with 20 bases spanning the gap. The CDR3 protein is CASSQETRGMVTQYF. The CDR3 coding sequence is TGTGCCAGCTCACAGGAAACCAGGGGCATGGTTACCCAGTACTTC.

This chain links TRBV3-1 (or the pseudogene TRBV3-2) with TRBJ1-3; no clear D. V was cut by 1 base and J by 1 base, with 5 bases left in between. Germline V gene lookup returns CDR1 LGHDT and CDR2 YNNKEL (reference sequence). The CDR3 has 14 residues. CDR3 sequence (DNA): TGTGCCAGCAGCCAAGTTGGTTCTGGAAACACCATATATTTT. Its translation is CASSQVGSGNTIYF.

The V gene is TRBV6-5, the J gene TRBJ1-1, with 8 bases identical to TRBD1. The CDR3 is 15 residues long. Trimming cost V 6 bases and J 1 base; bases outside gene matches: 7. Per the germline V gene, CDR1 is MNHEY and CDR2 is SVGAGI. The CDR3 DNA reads TGTGCCAGCAGGAGCACTGGGACAGGGAACACTGAAGCTTTCTTT. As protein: CASRSTGTGNTEAFF.

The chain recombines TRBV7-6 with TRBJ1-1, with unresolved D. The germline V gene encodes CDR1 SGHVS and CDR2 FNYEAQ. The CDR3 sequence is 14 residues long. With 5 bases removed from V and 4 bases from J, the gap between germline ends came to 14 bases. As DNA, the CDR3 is TGTGCCAGCAGCCCGAGGAGCGAAGGCACTGAAGCTTTCTTT. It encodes CASSPRSEGTEAFF.

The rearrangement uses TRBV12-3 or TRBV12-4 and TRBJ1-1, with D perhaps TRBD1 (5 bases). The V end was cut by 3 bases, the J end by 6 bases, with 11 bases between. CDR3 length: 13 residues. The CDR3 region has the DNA TGTGCCAGCAGTTTGTGGGGGGGGGCTGAAGCTTTCTTT. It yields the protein CASSLWGGAEAFF.

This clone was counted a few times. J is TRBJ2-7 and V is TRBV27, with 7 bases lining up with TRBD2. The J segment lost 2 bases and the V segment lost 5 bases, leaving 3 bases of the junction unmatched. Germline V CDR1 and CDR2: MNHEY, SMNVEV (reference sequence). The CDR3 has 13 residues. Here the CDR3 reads CASSRRGAYEQYF. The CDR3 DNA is TGTGCCAGCAGTCGACGGGGGGCCTACGAGCAGTACTTC.

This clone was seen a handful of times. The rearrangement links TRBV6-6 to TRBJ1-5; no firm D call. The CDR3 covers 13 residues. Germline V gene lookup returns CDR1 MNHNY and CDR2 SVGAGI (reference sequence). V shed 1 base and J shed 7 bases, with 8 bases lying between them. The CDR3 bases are TGTGCCAGCAGTTACTTTTGGGAACAGCCCCAGCATTTT. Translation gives CASSYFWEQPQHF.

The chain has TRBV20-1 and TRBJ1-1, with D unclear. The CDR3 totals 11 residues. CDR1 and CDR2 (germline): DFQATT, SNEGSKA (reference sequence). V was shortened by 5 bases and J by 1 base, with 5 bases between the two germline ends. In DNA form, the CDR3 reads TGCAGTGCTGCCGGGAACACTGAAGCTTTCTTT. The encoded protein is CSAAGNTEAFF.

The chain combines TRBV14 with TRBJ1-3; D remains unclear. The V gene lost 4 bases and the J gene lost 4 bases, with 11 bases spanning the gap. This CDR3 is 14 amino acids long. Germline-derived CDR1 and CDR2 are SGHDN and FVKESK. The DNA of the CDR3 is TGTGCCAGCAGCCTCGATTTGGGAGGAAACACCATATATTTT. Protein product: CASSLDLGGNTIYF.

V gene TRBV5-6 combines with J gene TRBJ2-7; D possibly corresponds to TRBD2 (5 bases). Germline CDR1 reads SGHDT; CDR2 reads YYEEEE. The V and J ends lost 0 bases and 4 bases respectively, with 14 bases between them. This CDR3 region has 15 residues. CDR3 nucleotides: TGTGCCAGCAGCTTGGTTGAAGCGGCAAAGTACGAGCAGTACTTC. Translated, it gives CASSLVEAAKYEQYF.

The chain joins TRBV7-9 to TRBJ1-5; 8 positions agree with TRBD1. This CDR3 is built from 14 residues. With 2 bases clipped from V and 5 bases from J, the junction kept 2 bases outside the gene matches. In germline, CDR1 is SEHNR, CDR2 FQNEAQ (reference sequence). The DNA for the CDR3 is TGTGCCAGCAGCTTAACGACAGGGGATCAGCCCCAGCATTTT. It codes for CASSLTTGDQPQHF. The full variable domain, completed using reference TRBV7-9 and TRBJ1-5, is DTGVSQNPRHKITKRGQNVTFRCDPISEHNRLYWYRQTLGQGPEFLTYFQNEAQLEKSRLLSDRFSAERPKGSFSTLEIQRTEQGDSAMYLCASSLTTGDQPQHFGDGTRLSIL.

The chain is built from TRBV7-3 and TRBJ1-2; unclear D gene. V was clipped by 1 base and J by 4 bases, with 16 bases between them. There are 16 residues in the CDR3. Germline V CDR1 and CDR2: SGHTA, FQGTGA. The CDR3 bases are TGTGCCAGCAGCTTAAGTGGTAGGGAGGAAAGCTATGGCTACACCTTC. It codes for CASSLSGREESYGYTF.

CDR3 nucleotide sequence: TGTGCCAGCAGCCAAGAACAAGGGTCTGGAAACACCATATATTTT. Protein product: CASSQEQGSGNTIYF. V gene TRBV4-2 combines with J gene TRBJ1-3; D is uncertain. V was shortened by 0 bases and J by 1 base, with 7 bases between the two germline ends. The CDR3 runs to 15 residues. Germline lookup yields CDR1 LGHNA and CDR2 YNFKEQ.

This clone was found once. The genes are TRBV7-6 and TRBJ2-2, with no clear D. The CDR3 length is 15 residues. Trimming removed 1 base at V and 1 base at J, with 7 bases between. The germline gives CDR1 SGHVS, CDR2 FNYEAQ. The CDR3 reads CASSLVWGNTGELFF. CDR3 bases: TGTGCCAGCAGCTTAGTGTGGGGGAACACCGGGGAGCTGTTTTTT.

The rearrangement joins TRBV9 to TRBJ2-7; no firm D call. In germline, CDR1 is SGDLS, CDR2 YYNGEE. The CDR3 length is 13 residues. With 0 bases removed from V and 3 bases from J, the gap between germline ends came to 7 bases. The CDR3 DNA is TGTGCCAGCAGCGTAGCTGGCAACTACGAGCAGTACTTC. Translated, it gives CASSVAGNYEQYF.

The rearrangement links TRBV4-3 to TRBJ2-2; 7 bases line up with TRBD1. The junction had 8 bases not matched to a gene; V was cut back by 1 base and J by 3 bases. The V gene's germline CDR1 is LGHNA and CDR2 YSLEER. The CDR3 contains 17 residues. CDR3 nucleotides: TGCGCCAGCAGCCAAGTAAGGGGGCGTGTGGACACCGGGGAGCTGTTTTTT. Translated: CASSQVRGRVDTGELFF.

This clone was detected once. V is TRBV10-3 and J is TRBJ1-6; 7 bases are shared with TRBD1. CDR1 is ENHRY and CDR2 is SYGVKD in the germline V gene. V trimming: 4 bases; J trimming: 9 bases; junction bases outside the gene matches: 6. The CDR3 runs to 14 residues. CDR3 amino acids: CAISVGGGGSPLHF. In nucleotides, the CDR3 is TGTGCCATCAGTGTAGGGGGCGGAGGTTCACCCCTCCACTTT.

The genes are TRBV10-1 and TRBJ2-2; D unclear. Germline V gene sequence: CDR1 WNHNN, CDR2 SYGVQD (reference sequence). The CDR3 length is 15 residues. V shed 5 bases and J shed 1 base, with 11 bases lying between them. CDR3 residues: CASSSQDLNTGELFF. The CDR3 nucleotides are TGCGCCAGCAGTAGTCAAGATCTGAACACCGGGGAGCTGTTTTTT.